The next 5 T cell receptor beta chains were all read from a single sample in a study of control samples from healthy donors and cancer patients. The assay was immunoSEQ multiplex PCR, and TCRdb's table has in-frame clones only and misses some. The sample contains 180,000 or so clones, 90% to 95% of which appear only once. Sequenced material: blood. The receptor source for this set is a woman in her sixties or seventies in good health.

The chain has TRBV6-2 or TRBV6-3 and TRBJ1-2; D possibly corresponds to TRBD1 (6 bases). Germline CDR1 MNHEY, CDR2 SVGEGT. With 2 bases removed from V and 3 bases from J, the gap between germline ends came to 10 bases. The CDR3 totals 14 residues. CDR3 bases: TGTGCCAGCAGTTACACGGGGGCTTACTATGGCTACACCTTC. It encodes CASSYTGAYYGYTF.

This chain joins TRBV9 and TRBJ1-2; 8 bases map to TRBD1. J was trimmed by 3 bases and V by 0 bases; bases with no gene match: 4. CDR1 is SGDLS and CDR2 is YYNGEE in the germline V gene. This CDR3 is 15 amino acids long. CDR3 coding DNA: TGTGCCAGCAGCGTAGACAGGGGGGCCTACTATGGCTACACCTTC. This sequence encodes CASSVDRGAYYGYTF.

The chain carries TRBV19 and TRBJ2-1; a possible D gene is TRBD1 (6 bases). This CDR3 is 15 amino acids long. Germline CDR1 is LNHDA and CDR2 is SQIVND (reference sequence). The V end was cut by 4 bases, the J end by 0 bases, with 10 bases between. CDR3 nucleotides: TGTGCCAGTAGTAGTCCGGACAGCTCCTACAATGAGCAGTTCTTC. It codes for CASSSPDSSYNEQFF.

The rearrangement uses TRBV6-2 or TRBV6-3 and TRBJ1-1; D might be TRBD1 (5 bases). V was cut by 4 bases and J by 4 bases, with 19 bases left in between. This CDR3 spans 16 amino acids. CDR1 is MNHEY, CDR2 SVGEGT, per germline. Written as DNA, the CDR3 is TGTGCCAGCAGTTGGGGGTGGGGCACAAGGAGCACTGAAGCTTTCTTT. Translated: CASSWGWGTRSTEAFF.

The V and J genes are TRBV5-1 and TRBJ2-3; TRBD1 matches at 9 bases. V was clipped by 4 bases and J by 3 bases; unmatched bases: 3. The CDR3 contains 14 residues. Germline V gene lookup returns CDR1 SGHRS and CDR2 YFSETQ. Written as DNA, the CDR3 is TGCGCCAGCAGCACACAGGGGGCAACAGATACGCAGTATTTT. Protein: CASSTQGATDTQYF.